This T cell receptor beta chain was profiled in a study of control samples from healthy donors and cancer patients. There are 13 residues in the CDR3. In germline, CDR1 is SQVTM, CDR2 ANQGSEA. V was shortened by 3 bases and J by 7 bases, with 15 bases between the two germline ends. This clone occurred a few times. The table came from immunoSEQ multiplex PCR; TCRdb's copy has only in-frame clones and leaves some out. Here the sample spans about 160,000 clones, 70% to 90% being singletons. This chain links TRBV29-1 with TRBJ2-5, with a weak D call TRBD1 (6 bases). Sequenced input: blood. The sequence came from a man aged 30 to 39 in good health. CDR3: CSVERQGKATQYF. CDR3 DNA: TGCAGCGTTGAGAGGCAGGGGAAGGCGACCCAGTACTTC.